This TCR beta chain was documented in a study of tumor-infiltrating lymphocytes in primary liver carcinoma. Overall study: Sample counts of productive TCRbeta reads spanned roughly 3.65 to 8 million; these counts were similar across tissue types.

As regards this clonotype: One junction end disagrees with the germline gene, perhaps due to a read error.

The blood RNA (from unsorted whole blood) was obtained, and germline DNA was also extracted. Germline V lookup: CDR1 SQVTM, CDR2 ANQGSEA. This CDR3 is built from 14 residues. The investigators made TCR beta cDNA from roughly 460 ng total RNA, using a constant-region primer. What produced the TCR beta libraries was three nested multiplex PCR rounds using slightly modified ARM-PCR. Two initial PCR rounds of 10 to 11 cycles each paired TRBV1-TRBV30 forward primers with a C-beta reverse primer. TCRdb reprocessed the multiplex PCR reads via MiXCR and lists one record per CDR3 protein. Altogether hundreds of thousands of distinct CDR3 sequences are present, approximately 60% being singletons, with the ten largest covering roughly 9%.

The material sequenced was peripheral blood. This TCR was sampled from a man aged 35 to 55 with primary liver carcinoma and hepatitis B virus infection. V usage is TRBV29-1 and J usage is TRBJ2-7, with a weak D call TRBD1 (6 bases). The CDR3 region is CSAQGLVGDYEHYF. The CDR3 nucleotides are TGCAGCGCCCAGGGGCTAGTGGGAGATTACGAGCATTACTTC.